The 16 T cell receptor beta chains given below trace back to one sample, sequenced in a study of blood T cell repertoires in COVID-19. Measured with immunoSEQ multiplex PCR; TCRdb has only the in-frame clones, and not every one. This sample carries approximately 440,000 clones, about 91% of them seen once, and the ten largest clones take around an eighth. Material for sequencing was peripheral blood. All receptors come from a woman aged 45-65 years with COVID-19, enrolled during active disease.

This clone was observed a handful of times. The chain couples TRBV6-6 to TRBJ1-5; 9 bases align to TRBD1. CDR1 and CDR2 from the germline V gene are MNHNY and SVGAGI (reference sequence). V shed 6 bases and J 7 bases; nucleotides not matched to a gene: 10. This CDR3 is built from 15 residues. The DNA of the CDR3 is TGTGCCAGCAGGTCCATACAGGGGGCCCGGCAGCCCCAGCATTTT. Its protein product is CASRSIQGARQPQHF.

This chain joins TRBV5-1 and TRBJ2-1, with TRBD2 matching over 8 bases. V shed 4 bases and J 8 bases; nucleotides not matched to a gene: 14. This CDR3 spans 16 amino acids. Germline assignment: CDR1 SGHRS and CDR2 YFSETQ. CDR3: CASSPGSGGQGHEQFF. For the CDR3, the DNA is TGCGCCAGCAGCCCGGGGTCGGGGGGGCAGGGCCATGAGCAGTTCTTC.

This clone was seen a few times. The chain recombines TRBV7-2 with TRBJ1-2; no firm D call. Trimming removed 0 bases from V and 8 bases from J, with 10 bases in between. CDR1 and CDR2 from the germline V gene are SGHTA and FQGNSA. The CDR3 is 13 amino acids. The chain's CDR3 is CASSLAREGGYTF. In nucleotides, the CDR3 is TGTGCCAGCAGCTTAGCCCGGGAAGGGGGCTACACCTTC.

The chain uses TRBV5-4 and TRBJ2-5; D remains ambiguous. Germline V gives CDR1 SGHNT, CDR2 YYREEE (reference sequence). Trimming took off 4 bases at V and 5 bases at J, with 18 bases between the two ends. The length of the CDR3 is 15 residues. CDR3 protein: CASSPGSVYRETQYF. CDR3 bases: TGTGCCAGCAGCCCCGGGTCCGTATATCGGGAGACCCAGTACTTC. The full variable domain, in which reference TRBV5-4 and TRBJ2-5 provide the parts outside the CDR3, is ETGVTQSPTHLIKTRGQQVTLRCSSQSGHNTVSWYQQALGQGPQFIFQYYREEENGRGNFPPRFSGLQFPNYSSELNVNALELDDSALYLCASSPGSVYRETQYFGPGTRLLVL.

The gene calls are TRBV29-1 and TRBJ2-1; 13 bases are a match to TRBD2. V lost 5 bases to trimming and J lost 4 bases; unmatched junction nucleotides: 8. The CDR3 contains 16 residues. The germline gives CDR1 SQVTM, CDR2 ANQGSEA. CDR3 sequence reads: CSVTGLAGSKYNEQFF. The CDR3 DNA follows: TGCAGCGTTACGGGACTAGCGGGGTCCAAATACAATGAGCAGTTCTTC.

The chain combines TRBV10-1 with TRBJ2-5; 9 bases map to TRBD1. The CDR3 is 14 amino acids. J lost 5 bases, V lost 6 bases, and 7 bases had no gene match. Germline V gives CDR1 WNHNN, CDR2 SYGVQD (reference sequence). CDR3 sequence (DNA): TGCGCCAGCAGCCCCCGACAGGGGGATGAGACCCAGTACTTC. Encoded protein: CASSPRQGDETQYF.

CDR3 residues: CASSLGEPINYGYTF. The CDR3 nucleotides are TGTGCCAGCAGCTTAGGGGAGCCAATTAACTATGGCTACACCTTC. This chain uses TRBV7-9 with TRBJ1-2; D is unresolved. V was pared by 1 base and J by 1 base, with 10 bases between. Per germline, CDR1 SEHNR and CDR2 FQNEAQ (reference sequence). This CDR3 is built from 15 residues.

The rearrangement uses TRBV29-1 and TRBJ2-6; D remains ambiguous. This CDR3 spans 13 amino acids. Germline assignment: CDR1 SQVTM and CDR2 ANQGSEA. V lost 5 bases, J lost 0 bases, and 5 bases lay in between. The CDR3 loop reads CSVYSSGANVLTF. DNA of the CDR3: TGCAGCGTTTACTCCTCTGGGGCCAACGTCCTGACTTTC. The full variable domain, its missing parts supplied by reference TRBV29-1 and TRBJ2-6, is SAVISQKPSRDICQRGTSLTIQCQVDSQVTMMFWYRQQPGQSLTLIATANQGSEATYESGFVIDKFPISRPNLTFSTLTVSNMSPEDSSIYLCSVYSSGANVLTFGAGSRLTVL.

The J gene is TRBJ1-6, the V gene TRBV6-5, with 11 positions matching TRBD1. The J segment lost 7 bases and the V segment lost 4 bases, leaving 6 bases of the junction unmatched. The CDR3 spans 16 residues. Germline CDR1 and CDR2: MNHEY and SVGAGI. The DNA of the CDR3 is TGTGCCAGCAGTTTCGGACAGGGGGCAGGAAATTCACCCCTCCACTTT. Its translation: CASSFGQGAGNSPLHF.

The chain is built from TRBV19 and TRBJ2-7, with D maybe TRBD1 (6 bases). The germline V gene encodes CDR1 LNHDA and CDR2 SQIVND (reference sequence). Trimming removed 5 bases at V and 6 bases at J, with 17 bases between. The CDR3 is 14 amino acids. The CDR3 spells CASSPMGRTAEQYF. The CDR3 DNA reads TGTGCCAGTAGTCCGATGGGACGGACAGCCGAGCAGTACTTC.

The rearrangement uses TRBV29-1 and TRBJ1-5; D remains unclear. Germline V CDR1 and CDR2: SQVTM, ANQGSEA. The CDR3 spans 14 residues. The V end lost 7 bases, the J end lost 4 bases, and 17 bases lay between the germline ends. The CDR3 DNA reads TGCAGCGCCCGAGCCGGGAGGCCGAATCAGCCCCAGCATTTT. Protein product: CSARAGRPNQPQHF.

This clone was detected only once. The CDR3 protein is CASSQDWGQGADPYEQYF. For the CDR3, the DNA is TGTGCCAGCAGCCAAGACTGGGGACAGGGGGCGGATCCGTACGAGCAGTACTTC. V gene TRBV3-1 (or the pseudogene TRBV3-2) combines with J gene TRBJ2-7, with 12 positions matching TRBD1. Trimming removed 0 bases from V and 4 bases from J; junction bases left unmatched: 10. Germline-derived CDR1 and CDR2 are LGHDT and YNNKEL (reference sequence). This CDR3 comprises 18 residues.

The J gene is TRBJ1-1, the V gene TRBV18; tentative D call: TRBD1 (5 bases). Trimming shortened V by 3 bases and J by 1 base, and 6 bases separated the two germline ends. CDR3 size: 13 residues. Germline lookup yields CDR1 KGHSH and CDR2 LQKENI. The CDR3 is CASSPTANTEAFF. The DNA for the CDR3 is TGTGCCAGCTCACCGACAGCGAACACTGAAGCTTTCTTT.

The chain is built from TRBV6-2 or TRBV6-3 and TRBJ2-3; D remains ambiguous. The CDR3 runs 12 residues. Germline CDR1 is MNHEY and CDR2 is SVGEGT. V gave up 1 base and J gave up 4 bases, with 3 bases separating them. The CDR3 DNA sequence: TGTGCCAGCAGTTACTTAGCAGATACGCAGTATTTT. Its protein is CASSYLADTQYF.

This clone has a single count. This chain joins TRBV30 and TRBJ1-5, with TRBD1 as a possible D gene (6 bases). Between the trimmed V and J ends, which lost 1 base and 5 bases, there was a span of 9 bases. Germline CDR1 reads GTSNPN; CDR2 reads SVGIG (reference sequence). CDR3 length: 13 amino acids. CDR3 sequence (DNA): TGTGCCTGGAGTGAACAGGGAGATCAGCCCCAGCATTTT. Protein product: CAWSEQGDQPQHF.

The chain employs TRBV30 and TRBJ2-7; D is undetermined. V was trimmed by 3 bases and J by 3 bases, leaving 15 bases between them. This CDR3 region has 14 residues. Germline CDR1 GTSNPN, CDR2 SVGIG (reference sequence). CDR3 nucleotide sequence: TGTGCCTGGAGCGTCCTAGGATCCGGCTACGAGCAGTACTTC. It yields the protein CAWSVLGSGYEQYF.